The T cell receptor beta chain under discussion was sequenced for a study of T cell repertoires in cytomegalovirus infection. TCRdb passed the reads through MiXCR, listing each CDR3 protein once. The table has around 99,000 distinct CDR3 sequences, 25% to 35% seen once. Germline V gives CDR1 MDHEN, CDR2 SYDVKM. Trimming removed 10 bases at V and 2 bases at J, with 20 bases between. The CDR3 runs 15 residues. Concerning this clonotype itself: Its specificity is not known.

The clonotype was recovered from a human donor in good health (CMV status not recorded). Some clones in this sample may be carry-over from other donors' samples. The source material was CD8+ T cells from cultured PBMCs, sampled from culture after CMV antigen stimulation. This chain uses TRBV28 with TRBJ2-5; D perhaps matches TRBD2 (6 bases). The chain's CDR3 is CATLALAGVQETQYF. DNA for the CDR3: TGTGCCACCCTAGCGCTGGCAGGTGTTCAAGAGACCCAGTACTTC.